A single TCR beta chain is shown here with its context. The data were obtained in a study of blood T cell repertoires in COVID-19. The data were produced by immunoSEQ multiplex PCR, yet TCRdb's version contains in-frame clones alone and is incomplete. The sample contains nearly 90,000 clones, about 92% of which appear only once. There are 16 residues in the CDR3. Per germline, CDR1 SGHTA and CDR2 FQGNSA. V lost 2 bases and J lost 4; bases outside the gene matches: 7. Sequencing input: peripheral blood. The clonotype originates from a man aged 18-30 years with COVID-19, enrolled during active disease. The chain joins TRBV7-2 to TRBJ2-2, with 7 nucleotides matching TRBD1. The CDR3 spells CASSLSGTEATGELFF. CDR3 nucleotide sequence: TGTGCCAGCAGCTTATCCGGGACAGAGGCCACCGGGGAGCTGTTTTTT.